This is a list of T cell receptor beta chains from one sample in a study of T cell repertoires in cytomegalovirus infection. TCRdb re-derived calls from the reads in MiXCR, one entry per CDR3 protein. The sample holds 300,000 or so distinct CDR3 sequences, approximately 25% seen once. Their specific antigens are unknown. The source material was cultured PBMCs, sampled from culture after CMV antigen stimulation. These receptors were taken from a human donor in good health (CMV status not recorded). Some clones in this sample may be carry-over from other donors' samples. Each CDR3 is given with its conserved first and last residue. The D gene is left open where the match is weak. The size field is filled for only some rows; it gives once, few, many or a size class.

cdr3_length: 16; j_call: TRBJ1-5; clone_size: few; d_call: NA; v_call: TRBV9; cdr3_aa: CASSVDGGRRNQPQHF; cdr3_nt: TGTGCCAGCAGCGTAGACGGGGGTCGGCGCAATCAGCCCCAGCATTTT
cdr3_length: 15; j_call: TRBJ2-1; clone_size: NA; d_call: NA; v_call: TRBV6-2/TRBV6-3; cdr3_aa: CASSEDWGSGDEQFF; cdr3_nt: TGTGCCAGCAGCGAGGACTGGGGGTCCGGGGATGAGCAGTTCTTC
cdr3_length: 17; j_call: TRBJ2-7; clone_size: NA; d_call: TRBD2; v_call: TRBV6-6; cdr3_aa: CASSYGLAGGIQYEQYF; cdr3_nt: TGTGCCAGCAGTTACGGGCTAGCGGGAGGGATCCAATACGAGCAGTACTTC
cdr3_length: 15; j_call: TRBJ1-5; clone_size: few; d_call: NA; v_call: TRBV7-9; cdr3_aa: CASSLFEGSNQPQHF; cdr3_nt: TGTGCCAGCAGCTTATTTGAGGGGTCCAATCAGCCCCAGCATTTT
cdr3_length: 14; j_call: TRBJ2-7; clone_size: NA; d_call: TRBD2; v_call: TRBV7-2; cdr3_aa: CASSPLAGTWEQYF; cdr3_nt: TGTGCCAGCAGCCCCCTAGCGGGGACATGGGAGCAGTACTTC
cdr3_length: 17; j_call: TRBJ2-1; clone_size: few; d_call: TRBD2; v_call: TRBV28; cdr3_aa: CASLSSPPGEGHHEQFF; cdr3_nt: TGTGCCAGCCTATCCAGCCCCCCGGGGGAGGGCCATCATGAGCAGTTCTTC
cdr3_length: 14; j_call: TRBJ1-2; clone_size: few; d_call: TRBD1; v_call: TRBV27; cdr3_aa: CASSPQGATYGYTF; cdr3_nt: TGTGCCAGCAGTCCACAGGGGGCTACCTATGGCTACACCTTC
cdr3_length: 14; j_call: TRBJ1-4; clone_size: NA; d_call: NA; v_call: TRBV9; cdr3_aa: CASSVGQPGEKLFF; cdr3_nt: TGTGCCAGCAGCGTGGGCCAGCCAGGTGAAAAACTGTTTTTT
cdr3_length: 16; j_call: TRBJ2-2; clone_size: few; d_call: TRBD1; v_call: TRBV4-1; cdr3_aa: CASSRETGANTGELFF; cdr3_nt: TGCGCCAGCAGCCGAGAGACAGGGGCTAACACCGGGGAGCTGTTTTTT
cdr3_length: 13; j_call: TRBJ1-2; clone_size: many; d_call: NA; v_call: TRBV28; cdr3_aa: CASSLQDNYGYTF; cdr3_nt: TGTGCCAGCAGTTTGCAGGATAACTATGGCTACACCTTC
cdr3_length: 13; j_call: TRBJ1-6; clone_size: NA; d_call: NA; v_call: TRBV30; cdr3_aa: CAWLGVGNSPLHF; cdr3_nt: TGTGCCTGGCTAGGGGTTGGAAATTCACCCCTCCACTTT
cdr3_length: 15; j_call: TRBJ1-3; clone_size: few; d_call: NA; v_call: TRBV4-1; cdr3_aa: CASSQDKGLGNTIYF; cdr3_nt: TGCGCCAGCAGCCAAGATAAGGGGCTTGGAAACACCATATATTTT
cdr3_length: 15; j_call: TRBJ2-1; clone_size: NA; d_call: TRBD2; v_call: TRBV20-1; cdr3_aa: CSATGLAGFYNEQFF; cdr3_nt: TGCAGTGCGACCGGACTAGCGGGATTTTACAATGAGCAGTTCTTC
cdr3_length: 15; j_call: TRBJ2-1; clone_size: few; d_call: TRBD2; v_call: TRBV11-2; cdr3_aa: CASSEAGGSYNEQFF; cdr3_nt: TGTGCCAGCTCGGAGGCGGGAGGATCCTACAATGAGCAGTTCTTC
cdr3_length: 17; j_call: TRBJ2-1; clone_size: NA; d_call: TRBD1; v_call: TRBV10-3; cdr3_aa: CAISEYNRGPKGNEQFF; cdr3_nt: TGTGCCATCAGTGAGTACAACAGGGGCCCGAAGGGGAATGAGCAGTTCTTC
cdr3_length: 14; j_call: TRBJ1-1; clone_size: NA; d_call: NA; v_call: TRBV11-3; cdr3_aa: CASSSAGANTEAFF; cdr3_nt: TGTGCCAGCAGCTCCGCCGGGGCAAACACTGAAGCTTTCTTT
cdr3_length: 18; j_call: TRBJ1-2; clone_size: NA; d_call: NA; v_call: TRBV7-2; cdr3_aa: CASSLVWGSQRLPSGYTF; cdr3_nt: TGTGCCAGCAGCTTAGTTTGGGGTAGCCAGAGGCTCCCCAGTGGCTACACCTTC
cdr3_length: 14; j_call: TRBJ2-4; clone_size: NA; d_call: NA; v_call: TRBV5-1; cdr3_aa: CASSLQQGKDIQYF; cdr3_nt: TGCGCCAGCAGCTTGCAACAGGGAAAGGACATTCAGTACTTC
cdr3_length: 15; j_call: TRBJ2-1; clone_size: NA; d_call: NA; v_call: TRBV4-3; cdr3_aa: CASSQEYRESNEQFF; cdr3_nt: TGCGCCAGCAGCCAAGAGTACCGGGAGAGCAATGAGCAGTTCTTC
cdr3_length: 14; j_call: TRBJ2-3; clone_size: NA; d_call: NA; v_call: TRBV10-3; cdr3_aa: CAISERADTDTQYF; cdr3_nt: TGTGCCATCAGTGAGCGGGCGGACACAGATACGCAGTATTTT
cdr3_length: 15; j_call: TRBJ1-2; clone_size: NA; d_call: NA; v_call: TRBV7-6; cdr3_aa: CASSLAPGIGYGYTF; cdr3_nt: TGTGCCAGCAGCTTAGCGCCCGGGATCGGGTATGGCTACACCTTC
cdr3_length: 15; j_call: TRBJ2-3; clone_size: NA; d_call: NA; v_call: TRBV4-3; cdr3_aa: CASSQEGFGADTQYF; cdr3_nt: TGCGCCAGCAGCCAAGAGGGTTTCGGGGCAGATACGCAGTATTTT
cdr3_length: 12; j_call: TRBJ2-7; clone_size: once; d_call: NA; v_call: TRBV5-6; cdr3_aa: CASWAPPGEQYF; cdr3_nt: TGTGCCAGCTGGGCTCCTCCGGGCGAGCAGTACTTC
cdr3_length: 16; j_call: TRBJ1-3; clone_size: NA; d_call: NA; v_call: TRBV7-9; cdr3_aa: CASSLVQGSAGNTIYF; cdr3_nt: TGTGCCAGCAGCTTAGTGCAGGGATCGGCTGGAAACACCATATATTTT
cdr3_length: 14; j_call: TRBJ2-4; clone_size: many; d_call: NA; v_call: TRBV7-2; cdr3_aa: CASSGGLAKNIQYF; cdr3_nt: TGTGCCAGCAGCGGAGGTCTAGCCAAAAACATTCAGTACTTC
cdr3_length: 16; j_call: TRBJ2-1; clone_size: NA; d_call: TRBD2; v_call: TRBV7-2; cdr3_aa: CASSFPGTSTINEQFF; cdr3_nt: TGTGCCAGCAGCTTCCCCGGGACTAGCACTATCAATGAGCAGTTCTTC
cdr3_length: 16; j_call: TRBJ2-2; clone_size: NA; d_call: TRBD2; v_call: TRBV2; cdr3_aa: CASSGLAGRNTGELFF; cdr3_nt: TGTGCCAGCAGTGGACTAGCGGGAAGGAACACCGGGGAGCTGTTTTTT